The 30 T cell receptor beta chains listed next were all sequenced from one sample in a study of T cell repertoires in ileal Crohn's disease. Repertoires were generated with immunoSEQ multiplex PCR, while TCRdb's copy carries only in-frame clones and drops some. The table lists approximately 7,000 clones, 70% to 75% of them singletons. Time point indicated: proximal margin of the surgical specimen (macroscopically non-inflamed). What was sequenced was ileal tissue. These receptors originate from an adult with Crohn's disease.

J is TRBJ2-1 and V is TRBV11-3; TRBD2 agrees at 15 bases. The V gene's germline CDR1 is SGHNT and CDR2 YENEEA. Unmatched junction bases numbered 14, after V lost 5 bases and J lost 9 bases. There are 18 residues in the CDR3. The chain's CDR3 is CASSPGTSGRTGSAEQFF. The CDR3 region has the DNA TGTGCCAGCAGCCCGGGGACTAGCGGGAGGACGGGCAGTGCTGAGCAGTTCTTC. Full variable domain (missing parts from reference TRBV11-3 and TRBJ2-1): EAGVVQSPRYKIIEKKQPVAFWCNPISGHNTLYWYLQNLGQGPELLIRYENEEAVDDSQLPKDRFSAERLKGVDSTLKIQPAELGDSAVYLCASSPGTSGRTGSAEQFFGPGTRLTVL.

The chain employs TRBV7-2 and TRBJ1-4, with 7 bases matching TRBD1. V dropped 1 base and J dropped 4; count of bases not matched to a gene: 6. Germline CDR1 and CDR2: SGHTA and FQGNSA. The CDR3 contains 16 residues. Written as DNA, the CDR3 is TGTGCCAGCAGCTTAGACGGAGGGGGCAATAATGAAAAACTGTTTTTT. Translated, it gives CASSLDGGGNNEKLFF.

The chain links TRBV11-1 to TRBJ2-1, with a weak D call TRBD1 (6 bases). This CDR3 has 13 amino acids. Per the germline V gene, CDR1 is SGHAT and CDR2 is FQDESV (reference sequence). The V and J ends lost 5 bases and 6 bases respectively, with 11 bases between them. As DNA, the CDR3 is TGTGCCAGCAGCCGCTGGGACACCAATGAGCAGTTCTTC. Protein: CASSRWDTNEQFF. Drawing the rest from reference TRBV11-1 and TRBJ2-1, the complete variable domain is EAEVAQSPRYKITEKSQAVAFWCDPISGHATLYWYRQILGQGPELLVQFQDESVVDDSQLPKDRFSAERLKGVDSTLKIQPAELGDSAMYLCASSRWDTNEQFFGPGTRLTVL.

The rearrangement uses TRBV7-9 and TRBJ1-1, with D possibly matching TRBD1 (5 bases). The germline V gene has CDR1 SEHNR and CDR2 FQNEAQ (reference sequence). The CDR3 sequence is 16 residues long. V gave up 6 bases and J gave up 1 base, with 18 bases separating them. The CDR3 DNA is TGTGCCAGCAGTCTTAGTCCCCGGGGGGGGAACACTGAAGCTTTCTTT. It codes for CASSLSPRGGNTEAFF.

The chain uses TRBV29-1 and TRBJ1-2; D is unresolved. Trimming stripped 6 bases from V and 8 bases from J, with 16 bases between. In germline, CDR1 is SQVTM, CDR2 ANQGSEA. The CDR3 is 12 residues long. In DNA, the CDR3 is TGCAGCGTCACGCCTTGGACGGGCGGCTACACCTTC. It translates to CSVTPWTGGYTF.

V usage is TRBV11-2 and J usage is TRBJ2-3; D gene unclear. The CDR3 sequence is 12 residues long. Germline assignment: CDR1 SGHAT and CDR2 FQNNGV. Between the trimmed V and J ends, which lost 3 bases and 2 bases, there was a span of 3 bases. The CDR3 loop is CASSLATDTQYF. Written as DNA, the CDR3 is TGTGCCAGCAGCTTGGCCACAGATACGCAGTATTTT.

This rearrangement joins TRBV5-1 to TRBJ2-7; 9 positions match TRBD2. Looked up from germline, CDR1 is SGHRS and CDR2 is YFSETQ. The V and J ends lost 3 bases and 7 bases, in that order; junction bases with no gene match: 5. The CDR3 is 13 amino acids. This CDR3 is CASSYSGSGEQYF. The CDR3 DNA is TGCGCCAGCAGCTATAGCGGGAGCGGAGAGCAGTACTTC.

The chain carries TRBV27 and TRBJ1-6, with 10 bases matching TRBD1. Losses at the gene ends were 1 base for V and 9 bases for J; bases not matched to a gene: 0. Germline V gene lookup returns CDR1 MNHEY and CDR2 SMNVEV (reference sequence). The CDR3 is 14 residues long. The CDR3 loop is CASSLWDRGSPLHF. The DNA for the CDR3 is TGTGCCAGCAGTTTATGGGACAGGGGTTCACCCCTCCACTTT.

The chain employs TRBV4-1 and TRBJ2-7, with unresolved D. The CDR3 spans 15 residues. Between the trimmed V and J ends, which lost 0 bases and 7 bases, there was a span of 16 bases. Germline assignment: CDR1 MGHRA and CDR2 YSYEKL. The CDR3 region is CASSQDWHRLEEQYF. The DNA of the CDR3 is TGCGCCAGCAGCCAAGATTGGCACCGCCTAGAGGAGCAGTACTTC.

This chain uses TRBV5-1 with TRBJ2-7; D remains unclear. With 7 bases removed from V and 1 base from J, the gap between germline ends came to 18 bases. This CDR3 contains 15 residues. Germline CDR1 SGHRS, CDR2 YFSETQ. The CDR3 DNA reads as TGCGCCAGCTGTTCCTGGTTCGGCAATTCCTACGAGCAGTACTTC. This encodes CASCSWFGNSYEQYF. The entire variable domain, with the rest obtained from reference TRBV5-1 and TRBJ2-7, is as follows: KAGVTQTPRYLIKTRGQQVTLSCSPISGHRSVSWYQQTPGQGLQFLFEYFSETQRNKGNFPGRFSGRQFSNSRSEMNVSTLELGDSALYLCASCSWFGNSYEQYFGPGTRLTVT.

Here the CDR3 DNA reads TGTGCCAGCAGCGTAGGGTTCAGGGGTGCTGAGCAGTTCTTC. It specifies CASSVGFRGAEQFF. The genes are TRBV9 and TRBJ2-1; possible D gene TRBD1, 6 bases. Germline loops: CDR1 SGDLS, CDR2 YYNGEE. Deletions cut 0 bases from V and 9 bases from J, with 13 bases between. The CDR3 contains 14 residues.

CDR3 sequence reads: CASSLAGTDYEQYF. In nucleotides, the CDR3 is TGTGCCAGCAGCTTAGCCGGGACAGACTACGAGCAGTACTTC. The chain employs TRBV7-9 and TRBJ2-7; TRBD1 aligns across 7 bases. With 0 bases clipped from V and 3 bases from J, the junction kept 2 bases outside the gene matches. The CDR3 contains 14 residues. CDR1 and CDR2 (germline): SEHNR, FQNEAQ (reference sequence). Combining the CDR3 with reference TRBV7-9 and TRBJ2-7 gives the whole variable domain DTGVSQNPRHKITKRGQNVTFRCDPISEHNRLYWYRQTLGQGPEFLTYFQNEAQLEKSRLLSDRFSAERPKGSFSTLEIQRTEQGDSAMYLCASSLAGTDYEQYFGPGTRLTVT.

This clone is classed as medium-sized. The chain uses TRBV9 and TRBJ2-5; D is ambiguous. The CDR3 is 12 residues long. The germline CDR1 and CDR2 sequences are SGDLS and YYNGEE. Trimming took off 4 bases at V and 9 bases at J, with 13 bases between the two ends. As DNA, the CDR3 is TGTGCCAGCAGCCCACGGACGAAACCCCAGTACTTC. This codes for CASSPRTKPQYF.

The chain joins TRBV4-3 to TRBJ1-5, with 9 bases lining up with TRBD1. The J segment lost 2 bases and the V segment lost 0 bases, leaving 5 bases of the junction unmatched. This CDR3 is built from 17 residues. From germline, CDR1 is LGHNA and CDR2 YSLEER. CDR3 DNA: TGCGCCAGCAGCCAAGATTTGCGGACAGGGGGCAATCAGCCCCAGCATTTT. It specifies CASSQDLRTGGNQPQHF.

J is TRBJ1-1 and V is TRBV30, with D unclear. The V end was cut by 8 bases, the J end by 0 bases, with 7 bases between. The CDR3 length is 11 residues. Germline CDR1 is GTSNPN and CDR2 is SVGIG (reference sequence). The CDR3 DNA is TGTGCCGGGCGACTGAACACTGAAGCTTTCTTT. Translating it yields CAGRLNTEAFF.

This clone was detected only once. This chain links TRBV7-3 with TRBJ2-5; 7 positions agree with TRBD2. There are 14 residues in the CDR3. V shed 5 bases and J 7 bases; nucleotides not matched to a gene: 10. Germline V gene sequence: CDR1 SGHTA, CDR2 FQGTGA. In nucleotides, the CDR3 is TGTGCCAGCAGCCGGGCGGGAGCGGAGGGGACCCAGTACTTC. It is translated as CASSRAGAEGTQYF.

The table lists this clone with a count of one. This chain links TRBV5-6 with TRBJ1-5; D perhaps matches TRBD1 (6 bases). The length of the CDR3 is 16 residues. Looked up from germline, CDR1 is SGHDT and CDR2 is YYEEEE. The V end lost 4 bases, the J end lost 1 base, and 15 bases lay between the germline ends. The CDR3 here is CASSPGRGGSNQPQHF. DNA of the CDR3: TGTGCCAGCAGCCCTGGGAGAGGGGGGAGCAATCAGCCCCAGCATTTT.

The chain has TRBV5-1 and TRBJ2-1; TRBD1 or TRBD2 may be the D gene (6 bases each). The CDR3 is 15 residues long. CDR1 and CDR2 from the germline V gene are SGHRS and YFSETQ. Deletions cut 0 bases from V and 7 bases from J, with 14 bases between. DNA of the CDR3: TGCGCCAGCAGCTTGGCCGATGTAGGGGGGAATGAGCAGTTCTTC. This encodes CASSLADVGGNEQFF.

The chain is built from TRBV2 and TRBJ2-1, with D hard to call. The CDR3 loop spans 15 amino acids. The V gene's germline CDR1 is SNHLY and CDR2 FYNNEI. V lost 2 bases and J lost 3, with 11 bases in between. CDR3 DNA sequence: TGTGCCAGCAGTGAATCCGGTTTCTACTACAATGAGCAGTTCTTC. Its protein product is CASSESGFYYNEQFF.

The chain joins TRBV7-3 to TRBJ1-5; a possible D gene is TRBD1 (6 bases). This CDR3 has 14 residues. Per germline, CDR1 SGHTA and CDR2 FQGTGA. V was pared by 5 bases and J by 0 bases, with 8 bases between. This CDR3 is CASSQGGSNQPQHF. Written as DNA, the CDR3 is TGTGCCAGCAGCCAAGGGGGTAGCAATCAGCCCCAGCATTTT.

This chain uses TRBV29-1 with TRBJ1-5; D might be TRBD1 (5 bases). The CDR3 contains 14 residues. Germline CDR1 is SQVTM and CDR2 is ANQGSEA. Trimming shortened V by 7 bases and J by 6 bases, and 19 bases separated the two germline ends. CDR3 sequence: CSASYGVRGQPQHF. The CDR3 region has the DNA TGCAGCGCCTCGTACGGGGTAAGGGGTCAGCCCCAGCATTTT. The full variable domain, with the rest looked up from reference TRBV29-1 and TRBJ1-5, is SAVISQKPSRDICQRGTSLTIQCQVDSQVTMMFWYRQQPGQSLTLIATANQGSEATYESGFVIDKFPISRPNLTFSTLTVSNMSPEDSSIYLCSASYGVRGQPQHFGDGTRLSIL.

This chain joins TRBV5-5 and TRBJ2-7; D is possibly TRBD1 (5 bases). With 0 bases removed from V and 6 bases from J, the gap between germline ends came to 10 bases. CDR1 and CDR2 (germline): SGHKS, YYEKEE (reference sequence). This CDR3 spans 13 amino acids. Written as DNA, the CDR3 is TGTGCCAGCAGCTTGGAATGGGGCGGCGAGCAGTACTTC. Its translation: CASSLEWGGEQYF.

The gene calls are TRBV28 and TRBJ2-7; perhaps TRBD1 as D (6 bases). Germline CDR1 reads MDHEN; CDR2 reads SYDVKM. The V end was cut by 7 bases, the J end by 7 bases, with 17 bases between. CDR3 length equals 13 residues. CDR3 bases: TGTGCCAGCACCTCGAGGGGGTTGGGGGAGCAGTACTTC. Translated, it gives CASTSRGLGEQYF.

V and J are TRBV5-6 and TRBJ1-1, with a possible D match to TRBD1 (5 bases). V lost 0 bases, J lost 5 bases, and 14 bases lay in between. Looked up from germline, CDR1 is SGHDT and CDR2 is YYEEEE. This CDR3 has 15 amino acids. CDR3 DNA sequence: TGTGCCAGCAGCTTGGTCTATGGGGGAGGTACTGAAGCTTTCTTT. Translated, it gives CASSLVYGGGTEAFF.

This clone has a single count. The J gene is TRBJ2-4, the V gene TRBV7-9; 8 bases match TRBD2. V gave up 2 bases and J gave up 0 bases; unmatched junction bases: 0. This CDR3 has 15 residues. The V gene's germline CDR1 is SEHNR and CDR2 FQNEAQ (reference sequence). The chain's CDR3 is CASSLLAGAKNIQYF. CDR3 sequence (DNA): TGTGCCAGCAGCTTACTAGCGGGAGCCAAAAACATTCAGTACTTC.

The V gene is TRBV9, the J gene TRBJ2-1, with D maybe TRBD2 (6 bases). Germline CDR1 is SGDLS and CDR2 is YYNGEE. V was cut by 4 bases and J by 8 bases, with 10 bases left in between. CDR3 length equals 12 residues. The CDR3 sequence: CASSSGLYEQFF. The CDR3 nucleotides are TGTGCCAGCAGCTCGGGACTTTATGAGCAGTTCTTC.

The chain has TRBV19 and TRBJ2-2; TRBD1 aligns across 7 bases. V shed 6 bases and J 3 bases; nucleotides not matched to a gene: 13. The length of the CDR3 is 17 residues. The germline V gene has CDR1 LNHDA and CDR2 SQIVND (reference sequence). The CDR3 coding sequence is TGTGCCAGTAGACCAGGGACAGAACAGACTTACACCGGGGAGCTGTTTTTT. Its protein product is CASRPGTEQTYTGELFF.

This clone was recorded only once. In DNA, the CDR3 is TGCGCCAGCAGCCAAGATCAGACAGGGGTGACAGATACGCAGTATTTT. The encoded protein is CASSQDQTGVTDTQYF. The V call is TRBV4-1, the J call TRBJ2-3; the match to TRBD1 covers 8 bases. Trimming removed 0 bases from V and 3 bases from J; junction bases left unmatched: 5. Per the germline V gene, CDR1 is MGHRA and CDR2 is YSYEKL. CDR3 size: 16 residues.

The J gene is TRBJ2-3, the V gene TRBV18; no reliable D call. Germline CDR1 KGHSH, CDR2 LQKENI. The CDR3 is made up of 15 amino acids. Trimming cost V 3 bases and J 0 bases, with 10 bases left between them. The CDR3 spells CASSPPWDSTDTQYF. As DNA, the CDR3 is TGTGCCAGCTCACCCCCGTGGGATAGCACAGATACGCAGTATTTT.

This chain uses TRBV2 with TRBJ2-5, with 9 bases identical to TRBD2. CDR3 length: 15 amino acids. Per the germline V gene, CDR1 is SNHLY and CDR2 is FYNNEI. Unmatched junction bases numbered 9, after V lost 5 bases and J lost 5 bases. The CDR3 DNA reads as TGTGCCAGCAGTCCTAGCGGGAATAGTGGGGAGACCCAGTACTTC. This gives the protein CASSPSGNSGETQYF.